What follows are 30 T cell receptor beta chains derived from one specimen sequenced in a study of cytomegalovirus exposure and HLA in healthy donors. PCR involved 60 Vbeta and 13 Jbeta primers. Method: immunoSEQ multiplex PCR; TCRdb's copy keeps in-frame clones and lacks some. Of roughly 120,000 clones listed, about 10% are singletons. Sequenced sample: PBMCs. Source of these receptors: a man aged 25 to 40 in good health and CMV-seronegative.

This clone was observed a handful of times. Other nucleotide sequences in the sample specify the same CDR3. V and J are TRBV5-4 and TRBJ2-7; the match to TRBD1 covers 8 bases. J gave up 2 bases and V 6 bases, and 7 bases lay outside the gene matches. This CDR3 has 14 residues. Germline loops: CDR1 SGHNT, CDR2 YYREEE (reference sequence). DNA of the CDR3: TGTGCCAGCACCGGACAGGGCAAAGCCTACGAGCAGTACTTC. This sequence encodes CASTGQGKAYEQYF.

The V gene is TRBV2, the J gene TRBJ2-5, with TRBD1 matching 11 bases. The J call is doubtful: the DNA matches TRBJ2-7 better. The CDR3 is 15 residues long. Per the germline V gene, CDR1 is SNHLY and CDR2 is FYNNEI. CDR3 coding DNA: TGTGCCAGCAGTCCTGGACAGGGGGCCCGCTACGAGCAGTACTTC. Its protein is CASSPGQGARYEQYF.

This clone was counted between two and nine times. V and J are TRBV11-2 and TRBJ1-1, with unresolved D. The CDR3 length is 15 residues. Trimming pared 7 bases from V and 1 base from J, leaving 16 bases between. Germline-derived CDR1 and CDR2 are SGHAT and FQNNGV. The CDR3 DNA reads TGTGCCAGCACTATTCAACGGGGAGGGAACACTGAAGCTTTCTTT. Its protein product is CASTIQRGGNTEAFF.

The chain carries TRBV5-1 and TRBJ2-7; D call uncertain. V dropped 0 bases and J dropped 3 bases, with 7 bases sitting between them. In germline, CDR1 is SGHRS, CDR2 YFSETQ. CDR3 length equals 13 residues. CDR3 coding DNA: TGCGCCAGCAGCTTGGGGGCTCACTACGAGCAGTACTTC. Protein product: CASSLGAHYEQYF.

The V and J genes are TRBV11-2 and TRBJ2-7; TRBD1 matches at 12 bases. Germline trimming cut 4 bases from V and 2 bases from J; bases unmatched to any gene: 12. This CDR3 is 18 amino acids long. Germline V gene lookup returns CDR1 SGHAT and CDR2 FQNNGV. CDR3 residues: CASSSSGTGGAGTYEQYF. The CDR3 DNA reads TGTGCCAGCAGCTCCTCCGGGACAGGGGGCGCGGGGACCTACGAGCAGTACTTC.

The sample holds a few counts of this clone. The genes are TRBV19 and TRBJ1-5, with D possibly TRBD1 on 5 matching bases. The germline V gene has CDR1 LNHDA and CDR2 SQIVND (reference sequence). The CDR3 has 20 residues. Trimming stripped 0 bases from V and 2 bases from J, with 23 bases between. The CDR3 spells CASSIDHRAGGGAGNQPQHF. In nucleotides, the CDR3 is TGTGCCAGTAGTATAGATCATCGGGCAGGCGGTGGGGCAGGCAATCAGCCCCAGCATTTT.

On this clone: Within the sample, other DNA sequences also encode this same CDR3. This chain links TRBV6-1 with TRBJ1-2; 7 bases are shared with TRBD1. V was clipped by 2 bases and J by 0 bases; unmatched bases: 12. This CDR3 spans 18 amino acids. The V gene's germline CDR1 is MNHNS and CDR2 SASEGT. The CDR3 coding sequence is TGTGCCAGCAGTGAAAGAGGGACCAGGGGGGTCACTAACTATGGCTACACCTTC. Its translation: CASSERGTRGVTNYGYTF.

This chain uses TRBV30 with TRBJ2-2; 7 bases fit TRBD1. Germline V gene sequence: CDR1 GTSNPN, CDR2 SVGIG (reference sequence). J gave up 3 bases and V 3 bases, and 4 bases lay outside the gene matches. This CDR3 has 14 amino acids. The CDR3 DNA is TGTGCCTGGAGAAGGGGGCCGGACACCGGGGAGCTGTTTTTT. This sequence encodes CAWRRGPDTGELFF.

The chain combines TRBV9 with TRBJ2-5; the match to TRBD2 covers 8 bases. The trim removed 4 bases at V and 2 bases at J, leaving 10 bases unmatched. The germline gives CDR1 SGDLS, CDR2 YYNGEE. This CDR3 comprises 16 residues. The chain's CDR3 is CASSSEGRGEQETQYF. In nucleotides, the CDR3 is TGTGCCAGCAGCTCGGAAGGGCGGGGGGAACAAGAGACCCAGTACTTC.

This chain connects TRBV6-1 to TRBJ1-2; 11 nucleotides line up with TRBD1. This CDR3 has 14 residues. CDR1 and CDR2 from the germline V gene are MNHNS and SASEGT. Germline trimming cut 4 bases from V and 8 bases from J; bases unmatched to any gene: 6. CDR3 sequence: CASSATWTGGGYTF. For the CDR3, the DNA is TGTGCCAGCAGTGCGACCTGGACAGGGGGCGGCTACACCTTC.

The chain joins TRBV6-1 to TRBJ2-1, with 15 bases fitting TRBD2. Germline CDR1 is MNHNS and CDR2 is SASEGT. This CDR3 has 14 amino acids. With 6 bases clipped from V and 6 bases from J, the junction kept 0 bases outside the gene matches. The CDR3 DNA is TGTGCCAGCAGGGGACTAGCGGGAGGCAATGAGCAGTTCTTC. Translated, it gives CASRGLAGGNEQFF.

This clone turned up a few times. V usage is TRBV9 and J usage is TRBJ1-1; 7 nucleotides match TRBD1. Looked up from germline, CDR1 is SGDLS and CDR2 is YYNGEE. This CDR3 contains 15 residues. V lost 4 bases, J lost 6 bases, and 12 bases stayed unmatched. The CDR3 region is CASSSMGQSQSEAFF. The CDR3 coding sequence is TGTGCCAGCAGCTCCATGGGACAGTCGCAGTCTGAAGCTTTCTTT.

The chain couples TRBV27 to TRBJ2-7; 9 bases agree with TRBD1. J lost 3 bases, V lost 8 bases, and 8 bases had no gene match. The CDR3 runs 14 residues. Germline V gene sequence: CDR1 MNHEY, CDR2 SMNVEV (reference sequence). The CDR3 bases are TGTGCCAGCTCGCCGGGACAGGGTCTCTACGAGCAGTACTTC. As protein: CASSPGQGLYEQYF.

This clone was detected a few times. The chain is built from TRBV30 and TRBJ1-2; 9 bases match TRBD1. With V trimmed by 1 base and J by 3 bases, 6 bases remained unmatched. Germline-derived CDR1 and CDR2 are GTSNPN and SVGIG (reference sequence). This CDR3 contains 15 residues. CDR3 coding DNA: TGTGCCTGGAGTGCCTGGACAGGGGCAGACTATGGCTACACCTTC. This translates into CAWSAWTGADYGYTF.

CDR3 sequence reads: CASSQSPGLSHPGELFF. DNA for the CDR3: TGTGCCAGCAGCCAGTCCCCGGGACTGTCCCACCCCGGGGAGCTGTTTTTT. V gene TRBV7-3 combines with J gene TRBJ2-2, with D perhaps TRBD2 (6 bases). Trimming stripped 5 bases from V and 6 bases from J, with 22 bases between. The CDR3 is 17 residues long. Germline V gene sequence: CDR1 SGHTA, CDR2 FQGTGA.

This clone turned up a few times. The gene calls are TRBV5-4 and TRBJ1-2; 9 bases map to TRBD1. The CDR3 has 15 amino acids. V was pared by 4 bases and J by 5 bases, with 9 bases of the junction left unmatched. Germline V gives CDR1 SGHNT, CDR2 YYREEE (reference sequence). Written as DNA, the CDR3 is TGTGCCAGCAGCCCACCCCGGGACAGGGATTATGGCTACACCTTC. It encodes CASSPPRDRDYGYTF.

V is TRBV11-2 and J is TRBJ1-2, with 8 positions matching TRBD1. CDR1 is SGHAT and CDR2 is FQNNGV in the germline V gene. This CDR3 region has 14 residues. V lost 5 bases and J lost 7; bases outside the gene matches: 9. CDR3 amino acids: CASSPQTGVGGYTF. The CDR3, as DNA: TGTGCCAGCAGCCCGCAGACAGGGGTTGGTGGCTACACCTTC.

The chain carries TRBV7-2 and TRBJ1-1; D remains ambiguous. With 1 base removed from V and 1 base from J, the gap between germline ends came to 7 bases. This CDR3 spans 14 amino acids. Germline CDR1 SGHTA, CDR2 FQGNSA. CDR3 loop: CASSLVGQNTEAFF. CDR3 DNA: TGTGCCAGCAGCTTAGTGGGCCAGAACACTGAAGCTTTCTTT.

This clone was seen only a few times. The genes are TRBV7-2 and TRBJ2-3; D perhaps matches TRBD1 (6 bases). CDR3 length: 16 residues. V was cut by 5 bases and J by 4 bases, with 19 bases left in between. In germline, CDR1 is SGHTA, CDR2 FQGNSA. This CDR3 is CASSPWRGGRADTQYF. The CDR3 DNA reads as TGTGCCAGCAGCCCCTGGAGAGGGGGAAGGGCAGATACGCAGTATTTT.

The CDR3 region is CASSFIQGRGYTF. CDR3 bases: TGTGCCAGCAGCTTCATTCAGGGGCGCGGCTACACCTTC. The J gene is TRBJ1-2, the V gene TRBV7-9, with D perhaps TRBD1 (6 bases). The V end lost 3 bases, the J end lost 8 bases, and 13 bases lay between the germline ends. There are 13 residues in the CDR3. The germline gives CDR1 SEHNR, CDR2 FQNEAQ (reference sequence).

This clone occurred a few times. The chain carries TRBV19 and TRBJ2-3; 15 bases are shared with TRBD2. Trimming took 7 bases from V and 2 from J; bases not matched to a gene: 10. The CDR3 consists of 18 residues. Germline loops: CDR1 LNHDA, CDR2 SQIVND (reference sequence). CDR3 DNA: TGTGCCAGTATGAGGGGACTAGCGGGGGGCAACACCACAGATACGCAGTATTTT. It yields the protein CASMRGLAGGNTTDTQYF.

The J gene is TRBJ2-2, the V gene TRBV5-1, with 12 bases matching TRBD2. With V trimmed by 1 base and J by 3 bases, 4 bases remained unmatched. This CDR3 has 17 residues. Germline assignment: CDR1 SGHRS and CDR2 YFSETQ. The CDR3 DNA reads TGCGCCAGCAGCTTGCCAGGACTAGCGGGGTACACCGGGGAGCTGTTTTTT. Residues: CASSLPGLAGYTGELFF.

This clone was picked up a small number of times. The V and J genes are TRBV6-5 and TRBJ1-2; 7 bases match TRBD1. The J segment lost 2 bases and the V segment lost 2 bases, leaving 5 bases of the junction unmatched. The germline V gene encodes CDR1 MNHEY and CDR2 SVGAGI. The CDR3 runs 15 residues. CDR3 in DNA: TGTGCCAGCAGTTACCGGGACAGCGGGAACTATGGCTACACCTTC. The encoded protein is CASSYRDSGNYGYTF.

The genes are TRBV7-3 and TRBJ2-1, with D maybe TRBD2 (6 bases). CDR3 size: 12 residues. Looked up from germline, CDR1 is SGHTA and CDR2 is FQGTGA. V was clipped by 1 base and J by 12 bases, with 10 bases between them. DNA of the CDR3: TGTGCCAGCAGCTTAAGCGGGATGGGGCAGTTCTTC. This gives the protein CASSLSGMGQFF.

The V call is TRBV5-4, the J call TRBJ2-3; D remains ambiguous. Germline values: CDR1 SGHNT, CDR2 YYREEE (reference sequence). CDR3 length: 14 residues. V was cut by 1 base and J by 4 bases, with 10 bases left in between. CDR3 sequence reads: CASSLLQAADTQYF. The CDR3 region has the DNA TGTGCCAGCAGCTTGCTGCAGGCAGCAGATACGCAGTATTTT.

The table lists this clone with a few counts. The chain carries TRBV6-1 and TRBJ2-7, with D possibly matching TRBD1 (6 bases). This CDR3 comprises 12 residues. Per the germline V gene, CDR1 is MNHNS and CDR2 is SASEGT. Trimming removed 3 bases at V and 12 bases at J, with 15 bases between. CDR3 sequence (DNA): TGTGCCAGCAGTGATGGGGGCCGGGGTGCGTACTTC. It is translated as CASSDGGRGAYF.

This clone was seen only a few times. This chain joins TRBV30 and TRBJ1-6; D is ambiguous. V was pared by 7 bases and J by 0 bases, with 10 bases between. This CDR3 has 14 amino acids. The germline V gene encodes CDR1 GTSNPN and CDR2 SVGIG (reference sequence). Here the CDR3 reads CALDGSSYNSPLHF. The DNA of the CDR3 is TGTGCCTTGGACGGGAGCTCCTATAATTCACCCCTCCACTTT.

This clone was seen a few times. The DNA of the CDR3 is TGTGCCAGCAGCTCAGGACAGGGCCAACGCCTATACGAGCAGTACTTC. Its protein is CASSSGQGQRLYEQYF. The rearrangement links TRBV5-4 to TRBJ2-7; 8 positions match TRBD1. The CDR3 is 16 amino acids. Germline V CDR1 and CDR2: SGHNT, YYREEE (reference sequence). The ends lost 3 bases at V and 4 bases at J; junction bases unmatched: 12.

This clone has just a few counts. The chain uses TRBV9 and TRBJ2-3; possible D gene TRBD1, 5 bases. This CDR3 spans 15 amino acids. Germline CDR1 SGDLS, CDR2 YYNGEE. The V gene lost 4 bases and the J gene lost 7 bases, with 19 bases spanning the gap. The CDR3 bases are TGTGCCAGCAGCCCGACGAGAGCAGGGCTACATACGCAGTATTTT. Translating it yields CASSPTRAGLHTQYF.

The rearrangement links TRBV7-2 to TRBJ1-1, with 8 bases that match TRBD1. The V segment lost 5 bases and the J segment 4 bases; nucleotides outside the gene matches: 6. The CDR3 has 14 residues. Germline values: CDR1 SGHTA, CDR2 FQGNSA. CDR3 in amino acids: CASSQNRGITEAFF. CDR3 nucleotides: TGTGCCAGCAGCCAAAACAGGGGGATCACTGAAGCTTTCTTT.